The 18 T cell receptor beta chains presented below share a single source sample, sequenced in a study of cytomegalovirus exposure and HLA in healthy donors. Both 60 Vbeta primers and 13 Jbeta primers went into the PCR. Produced via immunoSEQ multiplex PCR; TCRdb's table is partial and in-frame only. In the table there are under 250,000 clones, approximately 82% of which are singletons. The specimen was PBMCs. These receptor sequences come from a man between 18 and 29 years old in good health and CMV-seronegative.

This clone was counted between two and nine times. J is TRBJ2-4 and V is TRBV4-1; perhaps TRBD2 as D (6 bases). CDR1 MGHRA and CDR2 YSYEKL come from the germline V gene. This CDR3 contains 17 residues. Trimming cost V 1 base and J 2 bases, with 15 bases left between them. The CDR3 coding sequence is TGCGCCAGCAGCCAAGCTGAGTGGGCGGGGTCCAAAAACATTCAGTACTTC. This gives the protein CASSQAEWAGSKNIQYF.

The V and J genes are TRBV30 and TRBJ2-7; 7 positions agree with TRBD2. The CDR3 loop spans 15 amino acids. Germline-derived CDR1 and CDR2 are GTSNPN and SVGIG (reference sequence). V gave up 1 base and J gave up 1 base; unmatched junction bases: 7. The CDR3, as DNA: TGTGCCTGGAGTGGTCTAGCGGTCCTTTCCTACGAGCAGTACTTC. Translating gives CAWSGLAVLSYEQYF.

This rearrangement joins TRBV4-1 to TRBJ2-7; the D gene is possibly TRBD1 (5 bases). The length of the CDR3 is 18 residues. Germline values: CDR1 MGHRA, CDR2 YSYEKL. Between the trimmed V and J ends, which lost 3 bases and 1 base, there was a span of 22 bases. The CDR3 spells CASSHHGEDKTRSYEQYF. The DNA of the CDR3 is TGCGCCAGCAGCCACCACGGAGAGGACAAGACCAGATCCTACGAGCAGTACTTC.

The chain uses TRBV28 and TRBJ2-7, with 10 bases that match TRBD2. The germline gives CDR1 MDHEN, CDR2 SYDVKM. The CDR3 runs 15 residues. V was pared by 3 bases and J by 1 base, with 3 bases of the junction left unmatched. Here the CDR3 DNA reads TGTGCCAGCAGTTTCGGAGCGGGAGGGTCCTACGAGCAGTACTTC. Amino acid sequence: CASSFGAGGSYEQYF.

The gene calls are TRBV10-2 and TRBJ1-2; 7 positions agree with TRBD1. Germline CDR1 WSHSY, CDR2 SAAADI. The CDR3 runs to 14 residues. With V trimmed by 7 bases and J by 2 bases, 7 bases remained unmatched. The CDR3 here is CASTTDRMNYGYTF. The DNA of the CDR3 is TGCGCCAGCACCACGGACAGGATGAACTATGGCTACACCTTC.

This clone is a singleton in its sample. The chain joins TRBV4-1 to TRBJ1-1; D gene ambiguous. This CDR3 region has 14 residues. Trimming removed 1 base at V and 1 base at J, with 7 bases between. The germline V gene has CDR1 MGHRA and CDR2 YSYEKL. CDR3 DNA sequence: TGCGCCAGCAGCCAAGTTCTGAGGAACACTGAAGCTTTCTTT. Protein sequence: CASSQVLRNTEAFF.

V usage is TRBV15 and J usage is TRBJ1-5, with TRBD1 identical over 7 bases. This CDR3 spans 23 amino acids. V was clipped by 1 base and J by 7 bases; unmatched bases: 31. In germline, CDR1 is LNHNV, CDR2 YYDKDF (reference sequence). The CDR3: CATSRVKGSQRKGTDWSRQPQHF. As DNA, the CDR3 is TGTGCCACCAGCAGAGTCAAAGGTTCGCAAAGGAAAGGGACAGATTGGAGCAGGCAGCCCCAGCATTTT. Together with reference TRBV15 and TRBJ1-5, the CDR3 gives the full variable domain: DAMVIQNPRYQVTQFGKPVTLSCSQTLNHNVMYWYQQKSSQAPKLLFHYYDKDFNNEADTPDNFQSRRPNTSFCFLDIRSPGLGDTAMYLCATSRVKGSQRKGTDWSRQPQHFGDGTRLSIL.

The chain couples TRBV19 to TRBJ2-7; TRBD2 aligns across 7 bases. CDR3 length: 16 amino acids. Germline V lookup: CDR1 LNHDA, CDR2 SQIVND (reference sequence). Trimming removed 1 base from V and 3 bases from J; junction bases left unmatched: 9. DNA for the CDR3: TGTGCCAGTAGTATAGCTCCGCCAGCGGGGCTCTACGAGCAGTACTTC. Protein: CASSIAPPAGLYEQYF.

V usage is TRBV28 and J usage is TRBJ2-4; D ambiguous. The V gene's germline CDR1 is MDHEN and CDR2 SYDVKM. V was trimmed by 6 bases and J by 8 bases, leaving 20 bases between them. This CDR3 has 15 residues. The CDR3 protein is CASRPESTWLDIQYF. In DNA, the CDR3 is TGTGCCAGCAGACCCGAGTCAACCTGGTTGGACATTCAGTACTTC.

For the CDR3, the DNA is TGTGCCAGCAGCTTAGGGGGGGGGAGTGGATCCAATGAGCAGTTCTTC. Translating it yields CASSLGGGSGSNEQFF. The chain carries TRBV7-2 and TRBJ2-1; 7 nucleotides agree with TRBD2. This CDR3 region has 16 residues. Germline V gives CDR1 SGHTA, CDR2 FQGNSA. J gave up 6 bases and V 1 base, and 9 bases lay outside the gene matches.

The chain employs TRBV7-6 and TRBJ2-5; tentatively, D is TRBD1 (7 bases). Germline V gene sequence: CDR1 SGHVS, CDR2 FNYEAQ. There are 14 residues in the CDR3. Trimming shortened V by 1 base and J by 9 bases, and 15 bases separated the two germline ends. The CDR3 region has the DNA TGTGCCAGCAGCTTAGAGGGGGCTGGGGAGGCCCAGTACTTC. Protein: CASSLEGAGEAQYF.

The genes are TRBV29-1 and TRBJ2-5, with D possibly TRBD2 on 5 matching bases. The CDR3 totals 15 residues. Trimming cost V 7 bases and J 1 base, with 19 bases left between them. The V gene's germline CDR1 is SQVTM and CDR2 ANQGSEA. CDR3 in DNA: TGCAGCGCCCTGAGGTATGGTGAGGGCCAAGAGACCCAGTACTTC. This sequence encodes CSALRYGEGQETQYF.

The chain links TRBV6-5 to TRBJ2-2, with no clear D. The germline V gene encodes CDR1 MNHEY and CDR2 SVGAGI. This CDR3 region has 15 residues. With 0 bases removed from V and 4 bases from J, the gap between germline ends came to 9 bases. The CDR3, as DNA: TGTGCCAGCAGTTACTCTACCAGGTTCACCGGGGAGCTGTTTTTT. Protein product: CASSYSTRFTGELFF.

On this clone: At one end, the junction sequence differs from germline, possibly due to a read error. V is TRBV7-9 and J is TRBJ1-2; TRBD1 matches at 8 bases. The CDR3 totals 13 residues. The germline CDR1 and CDR2 sequences are SEHNR and FQNEAQ (reference sequence). The CDR3: CSSSQDRVNGYTF. In DNA, the CDR3 is TGTTCCAGCAGCCAGGACAGGGTGAATGGCTACACCTTC.

The chain uses TRBV16 and TRBJ1-5; TRBD1 matches 8 bases. After removal of 0 bases from V and 4 bases from J, the junction contained 2 bases not matched to a gene. Germline V CDR1 and CDR2: KGHSY, FQNENV. The CDR3 runs to 15 residues. The CDR3 loop is CASSQSGTGNQPQHF. CDR3 bases: TGTGCCAGCAGCCAATCCGGGACAGGAAATCAGCCCCAGCATTTT.

This clone appeared a few times. This chain links TRBV28 with TRBJ2-2; TRBD2 aligns across 12 bases. From germline, CDR1 is MDHEN and CDR2 SYDVKM. After removal of 3 bases from V and 6 bases from J, the junction contained 5 bases not matched to a gene. CDR3 length: 16 residues. CDR3 in amino acids: CASSFQTSGSPGELFF. The CDR3 nucleotides read TGTGCCAGCAGTTTTCAGACTAGCGGGAGCCCCGGGGAGCTGTTTTTT.

The J gene is TRBJ2-7, the V gene TRBV6-1; TRBD1 matches at 7 bases. The CDR3 spans 16 residues. CDR1 and CDR2 from the germline V gene are MNHNS and SASEGT. Trimming removed 6 bases from V and 4 bases from J; junction bases left unmatched: 15. For the CDR3, the DNA is TGTGCCAGCAGCGAATTCGAGGCAGGGGGATCATACGAGCAGTACTTC. It translates to CASSEFEAGGSYEQYF.

This chain connects TRBV30 to TRBJ1-1; tentative D call: TRBD1 (5 bases). V dropped 0 bases and J dropped 0 bases, with 11 bases sitting between them. Germline-derived CDR1 and CDR2 are GTSNPN and SVGIG (reference sequence). The CDR3 runs 15 residues. The CDR3 DNA sequence: TGTGCCTGGAGTGTAGTCGGGGGACTGAACACTGAAGCTTTCTTT. Amino acids: CAWSVVGGLNTEAFF.